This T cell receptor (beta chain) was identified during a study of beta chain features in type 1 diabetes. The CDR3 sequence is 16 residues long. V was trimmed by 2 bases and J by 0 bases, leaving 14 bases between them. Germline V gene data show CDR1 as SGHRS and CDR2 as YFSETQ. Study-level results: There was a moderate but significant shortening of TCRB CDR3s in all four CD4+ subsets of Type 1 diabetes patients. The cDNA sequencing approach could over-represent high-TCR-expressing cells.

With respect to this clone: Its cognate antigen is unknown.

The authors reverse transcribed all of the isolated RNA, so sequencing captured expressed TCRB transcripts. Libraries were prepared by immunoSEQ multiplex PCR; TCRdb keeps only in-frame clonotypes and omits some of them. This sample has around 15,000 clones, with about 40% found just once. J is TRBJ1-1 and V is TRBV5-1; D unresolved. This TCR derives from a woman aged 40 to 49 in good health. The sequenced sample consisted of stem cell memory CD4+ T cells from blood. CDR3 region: CASSFGPRSMNTEAFF. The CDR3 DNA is TGCGCCAGCAGCTTTGGGCCACGATCCATGAACACTGAAGCTTTCTTT.